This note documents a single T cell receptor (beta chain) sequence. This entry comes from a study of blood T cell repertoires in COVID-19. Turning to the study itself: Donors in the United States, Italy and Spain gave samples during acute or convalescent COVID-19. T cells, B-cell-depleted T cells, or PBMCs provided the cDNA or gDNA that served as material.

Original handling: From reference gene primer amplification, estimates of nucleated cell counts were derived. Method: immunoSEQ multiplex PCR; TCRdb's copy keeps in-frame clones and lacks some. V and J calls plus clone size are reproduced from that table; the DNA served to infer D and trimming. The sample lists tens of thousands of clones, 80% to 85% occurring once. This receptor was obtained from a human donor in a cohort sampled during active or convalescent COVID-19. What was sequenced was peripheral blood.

The CDR3 nucleotides are TGTGCCAGTAGTATAGGGAGGCTCTATAACTATGGCTACACCTTC. The encoded protein is CASSIGRLYNYGYTF. The chain couples TRBV19 to TRBJ1-2, with no clear D. Germline CDR1 LNHDA, CDR2 SQIVND (reference sequence). Trimming cost V 1 base and J 1 base, with 10 bases left between them. The CDR3 has 15 amino acids.